The 3 T cell receptor beta chains below all came from one sample that was sequenced in a study of T cell repertoires in cytomegalovirus infection. MiXCR was run by TCRdb on the reads, yielding one entry per CDR3 protein. The sample holds around 630,000 distinct CDR3 sequences; about 24% are singletons and the top ten take 8%. Specimen: CD8+ T cells from PBMCs. These receptors were taken from a human donor in good health (CMV status not recorded). Some clones in this sample may be carry-over from other donors' samples.

This clonotype was detected a few times. J is TRBJ2-3 and V is TRBV24-1; tentative D call: TRBD2 (7 bases). The CDR3 covers 14 residues. The V end lost 3 bases, the J end lost 4 bases, and 10 bases lay between the germline ends. Germline CDR1 and CDR2: KGHDR and SFDVKD. Here the CDR3 DNA reads TGTGCCACCAGTGATACAGGGAGGGCAGATACGCAGTATTTT. Its protein product is CATSDTGRADTQYF.

This clonotype was counted between two and nine times. The chain uses TRBV4-1 and TRBJ2-1, with D unresolved. V was pared by 1 base and J by 12 bases, with 13 bases between. CDR3 size: 13 residues. Germline-derived CDR1 and CDR2 are MGHRA and YSYEKL. CDR3 loop: CASSQGTASGQFF. For the CDR3, the DNA is TGCGCCAGCAGCCAAGGGACCGCATCGGGGCAGTTCTTC.

This chain connects TRBV27 to TRBJ1-2; no firm D call. Germline V gene data show CDR1 as MNHEY and CDR2 as SMNVEV (reference sequence). The CDR3 sequence is 14 residues long. The V end was cut by 3 bases, the J end by 3 bases, with 11 bases between. The CDR3 here is CASSFSRTDYGYTF. CDR3 bases: TGTGCCAGCAGTTTCTCTCGGACGGACTATGGCTACACCTTC.